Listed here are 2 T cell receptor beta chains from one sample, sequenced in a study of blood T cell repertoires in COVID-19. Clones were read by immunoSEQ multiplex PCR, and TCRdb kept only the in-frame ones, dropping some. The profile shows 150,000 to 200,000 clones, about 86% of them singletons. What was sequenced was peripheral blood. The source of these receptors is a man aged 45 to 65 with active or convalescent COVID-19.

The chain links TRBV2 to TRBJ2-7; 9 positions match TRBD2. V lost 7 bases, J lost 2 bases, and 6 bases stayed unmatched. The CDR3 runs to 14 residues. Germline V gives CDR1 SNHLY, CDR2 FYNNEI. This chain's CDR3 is CASTWTSATYEQYF. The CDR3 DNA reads TGTGCCAGCACCTGGACTAGCGCGACCTACGAGCAGTACTTC.

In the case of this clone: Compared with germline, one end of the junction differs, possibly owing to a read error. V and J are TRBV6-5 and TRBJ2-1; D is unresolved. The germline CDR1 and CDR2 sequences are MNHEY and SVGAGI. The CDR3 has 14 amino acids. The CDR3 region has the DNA TGTGCCAGCAGTTACTCAGAAGGTGGCAGGCTACTTCTCTTC. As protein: CASSYSEGGRLLLF.